The present entry profiles one TCR beta chain with its context. CDR1 is SNHLY, CDR2 FYNNEI, per germline. Trimming cost V 8 bases and J 0 bases, with 13 bases left between them. CDR3 length: 14 residues. The source of the sample is a study of untreated major depressive disorder. Sequencing was performed with immunoSEQ multiplex PCR; in TCRdb, only in-frame clones are kept and a portion is missing. Of 21,000 or so clones in the sample, just under 95% were seen once. The chain is built from TRBV2 and TRBJ2-5; D tentatively fits TRBD1 or TRBD2 (5 bases each). Source material: CD4+ T cells from PBMCs. The receptor was derived from a man in his thirties or forties in good health. The CDR3 nucleotides read TGTGCCAGCTCGGGGCGGAGCAACCAAGAGACCCAGTACTTC. This gives the protein CASSGRSNQETQYF.